This T cell receptor beta chain was sequenced in a study of blood T cells in healthy people across ages. General observations from the study: The study regarded diversity estimates from one million T cells as underestimates. Observed TCR beta diversity showed a strong correlation with the percentage of naive T cells as measured by flow cytometry.

The second PCR ran roughly 7 to 12 cycles with a sample-barcoded 5' primer and J-beta primers. Through a template-switch adaptor with 12 random nucleotides, each cDNA molecule received a tag. The yield of each sample was at least 2.5 million CDR3-containing paired-end reads. TCRdb re-analysed the 5' RACE reads in MiXCR, keeping a single row per CDR3 protein. Here the sample spans about 670,000 distinct CDR3 sequences, over 40% being singletons. This CDR3 is 16 amino acids long. CDR1 and CDR2 from the germline V gene are MDHEN and SYDVKM. This clonotype was picked up one time. Its antigen is still unknown.

The sample taken for sequencing was blood. The receptor was isolated from an elderly woman in good health. The J gene is TRBJ2-5, the V gene TRBV28; D perhaps matches TRBD2 (6 bases). The CDR3 loop reads CAGSRRAPGLQETQYF. CDR3 nucleotide sequence: TGTGCTGGCAGCCGGAGGGCCCCAGGTCTACAAGAGACCCAGTACTTC.